The 9 T cell receptor beta chains reported below all come from one sample, sequenced in a study of blood T cells in healthy people across ages. A second roughly 6 to 11 cycle PCR used barcoded and J-beta primers. TCRdb itself ran the 5' RACE reads through MiXCR, one entry per CDR3 protein. The sample has some 370,000 distinct CDR3 sequences, about 49% seen once. Sequenced sample: blood. Receptor source: a man in his sixties in good health.

The gene calls are TRBV6-5 and TRBJ2-3; no definite D call. The V end was cut by 7 bases, the J end by 0 bases, with 5 bases between. Germline V gene sequence: CDR1 MNHEY, CDR2 SVGAGI. The CDR3 runs 12 residues. The CDR3: CASIASTDTQYF. For the CDR3, the DNA is TGTGCCAGCATCGCTAGCACAGATACGCAGTATTTT.

This clonotype was seen more than once but under ten times. V gene TRBV7-6 combines with J gene TRBJ2-7, with TRBD1 matching 9 bases. Germline V gene data show CDR1 as SGHVS and CDR2 as FNYEAQ. The length of the CDR3 is 14 residues. Trimming took 5 bases from V and 2 from J; bases not matched to a gene: 4. The CDR3 protein is CASSMGQGPYEQYF. As DNA, the CDR3 is TGTGCCAGCAGCATGGGACAGGGCCCCTACGAGCAGTACTTC.

This clonotype came up a few times. The chain combines TRBV7-9 with TRBJ1-2; 8 nucleotides match TRBD1. Germline assignment: CDR1 SEHNR and CDR2 FQNEAQ (reference sequence). The V and J ends lost 4 bases and 4 bases, in that order; junction bases with no gene match: 8. CDR3 size: 15 residues. The CDR3 loop is CASSSMAGTGYGYTF. CDR3 nucleotide sequence: TGTGCCAGCAGCTCGATGGCGGGGACAGGCTATGGCTACACCTTC. The full variable domain, its missing parts supplied by reference TRBV7-9 and TRBJ1-2, is DTGVSQNPRHKITKRGQNVTFRCDPISEHNRLYWYRQTLGQGPEFLTYFQNEAQLEKSRLLSDRFSAERPKGSFSTLEIQRTEQGDSAMYLCASSSMAGTGYGYTFGSGTRLTVV.

This chain connects TRBV30 to TRBJ2-6; D not certain. Trimming cost V 1 base and J 1 base, with 5 bases left between them. CDR1 and CDR2 (germline): GTSNPN, SVGIG (reference sequence). This CDR3 has 14 amino acids. The chain's CDR3 is CAWSAQSGANVLTF. The CDR3 nucleotides read TGTGCCTGGAGTGCCCAGTCTGGGGCCAACGTCCTGACTTTC.

This clonotype was picked up a small number of times. The J gene is TRBJ1-1, the V gene TRBV6-6; D call uncertain. V was pared by 8 bases and J by 1 base, with 11 bases between. CDR1 and CDR2 (germline): MNHNY, SVGAGI (reference sequence). The CDR3 sequence is 13 residues long. The CDR3 spells CASQFGGNTEAFF. Written as DNA, the CDR3 is TGTGCCAGCCAGTTCGGAGGGAACACTGAAGCTTTCTTT.

CDR3 in amino acids: CASSPREGTRGYNEQFF. CDR3 sequence (DNA): TGTGCCAGCTCACCACGTGAGGGTACAAGGGGCTACAATGAGCAGTTCTTC. This chain connects TRBV18 to TRBJ2-1; D is perhaps TRBD1 or TRBD2 (5 bases each). Trimming took 1 base from V and 3 from J, leaving 16 bases between them. The CDR3 is 17 residues long. CDR1 is KGHSH, CDR2 LQKENI, per germline.

On this clonotype: One end of the junction does not line up with germline, which may come from a read error. The V and J genes are TRBV4-2 and TRBJ2-7; 11 bases match TRBD2. The CDR3 has 16 amino acids. In germline, CDR1 is LGHNA, CDR2 YNFKEQ. DNA for the CDR3: TGTGCCGGCAGCCAGTCACTAGCGGGAGACTCCTACGAGCAGTACTTC. Translation: CAGSQSLAGDSYEQYF.

The J gene is TRBJ2-3, the V gene TRBV6-2 or TRBV6-3; TRBD2 is a possible D gene (5 bases). The CDR3 contains 14 residues. V was pared by 6 bases and J by 1 base, with 11 bases between. From germline, CDR1 is MNHEY and CDR2 SVGEGT. This chain's CDR3 is CASSRDSGTDTQYF. In DNA form, the CDR3 reads TGTGCCAGCAGCCGGGATTCGGGCACAGATACGCAGTATTTT.

The rearrangement joins TRBV28 to TRBJ2-2, with a possible D match to TRBD2 (5 bases). Germline loops: CDR1 MDHEN, CDR2 SYDVKM. With 6 bases removed from V and 4 bases from J, the gap between germline ends came to 18 bases. The CDR3 length is 16 residues. The CDR3: CASSFILGGGTGELFF. CDR3 DNA: TGTGCCAGCAGCTTCATTTTAGGCGGAGGCACCGGGGAGCTGTTTTTT. Drawing the rest from reference TRBV28 and TRBJ2-2, the complete variable domain is DVKVTQSSRYLVKRTGEKVFLECVQDMDHENMFWYRQDPGLGLRLIYFSYDVKMKEKGDIPEGYSVSREKKERFSLILESASTNQTSMYLCASSFILGGGTGELFFGEGSRLTVL.